This TCR beta chain emerged from a study of T cell repertoires in cytomegalovirus infection. Study context: It was the public TCR beta signatures that indicated both CMV infection and matching HLA type.

The table lists this clonotype with many counts. What it binds is not known. Broader study findings: Across the ex vivo response, the dominant clonotypes were HLA-C-restricted CMV-specific TCR beta clonotypes.

The CDR3 is 16 amino acids. V was clipped by 6 bases and J by 0 bases, with 15 bases between them. Germline assignment: CDR1 LGHNA and CDR2 YSLEER. In TCRdb, the reads were re-called with MiXCR into one record per CDR3 protein. The sample has 200,000 to 250,000 distinct CDR3 sequences; 6.5% are singletons. The receptor was derived from a human donor in good health (CMV status not recorded). Some clones in this sample may be carry-over from other donors' samples. Sequencing was done on a sample of PBMCs. The chain uses TRBV4-3 and TRBJ1-3; no firm D call. CDR3 nucleotide sequence: TGCGCCAGCAGTCTGGTAGAACGGAGCTCTGGAAACACCATATATTTT. Its protein is CASSLVERSSGNTIYF.